Reported below is one T cell receptor beta chain. Here immunoSEQ multiplex PCR was the method, and the copy in TCRdb shows in-frame clones only, minus some. This sample has roughly 320,000 clones; around four fifths occur once, and the top ten carry 2.1%. In germline, CDR1 is SEHNR, CDR2 FQNEAQ (reference sequence). The CDR3 is 14 residues long. V was clipped by 5 bases and J by 11 bases, with 21 bases between them. The treatment here: roughly 18 received Ad26.COV2.S at low or high dose, single or two shots; about 5 received placebo; per-sample allocation not given. Collection of samples fell on day 63 after the first vaccine or placebo injection. The donor's status was that of an adult aged 18-55 years in Boston. The record originates from a study of Ad26.COV2.S vaccination and SARS-CoV-2 variants. About the study: Intramuscular Ad26.COV2.S at 5x10^10 or 1x10^11 viral particles.

Sequencing was performed on peripheral blood, taken in a trial of Ad26.COV2.S vaccine versus placebo. The chain employs TRBV7-9 and TRBJ1-2; D is ambiguous. This receptor was obtained from a person between 18 and 60 years old who received the Ad26.COV2.S COVID-19 vaccine or a placebo. CDR3 DNA: TGTGCCAGCAGCCCGCGACAAGGCTCCTTGAGGTACACCTTC. Its translation: CASSPRQGSLRYTF.